This T cell receptor (beta chain) derives from a study of PD-1 blockade in classical Hodgkin lymphoma. Study findings and constraints: Newly diagnosed patients were reported to exhibit reduced baseline TCR diversity relative to healthy donors.

Notes on this clone: No antigen is known for it.

Trimming removed 7 bases at V and 0 bases at J, with 9 bases between. Germline CDR1 reads MNHNS; CDR2 reads SASEGT. The CDR3 covers 14 residues. TCRdb's table, derived via immunoSEQ multiplex PCR, lists solely in-frame clones and lacks some. The profile shows tens of thousands of clones, less than 90% of them singletons. Every single patient, without exception, relapsed after autologous stem cell transplantation, and brentuximab vedotin exposure varied. Researchers used magnetic negative selection to pull out pure CD4+ T cells from thawed PBMCs. The TCR comes from a human donor with classical Hodgkin lymphoma. This sample comprised CD4+ T cells from blood, obtained at baseline. The gene calls are TRBV6-1 and TRBJ1-4; D is unresolved. The CDR3 sequence is CASTRIATNEKLFF. Here the CDR3 DNA reads TGTGCCAGCACCCGTATTGCAACTAATGAAAAACTGTTTTTT.